This paragraph reports one TCR beta chain. Its specificity is not known. The method was immunoSEQ multiplex PCR; TCRdb's version includes in-frame clones alone and lacks a portion of them. The data show roughly 70,000 clones, roughly 90% seen once. These data originate in a study of chemoradiotherapy in HPV16-positive cancers. Study as a whole: Functional T-cell assays on two HPV16-positive patients' cells defined candidate HPV-specific clones and common TCR motifs.

The CDR3 sequence is 16 residues long. The germline gives CDR1 SGHRS, CDR2 YFSETQ. V was shortened by 9 bases and J by 6 bases, with 25 bases between the two germline ends. General study findings and limits: Candidate HPV-specific clones and E7-related TCR motifs grew in tumor during treatment.

The sample was blood, taken from a patient who underwent chemoradiotherapy. The chain couples TRBV5-1 to TRBJ2-1, with D perhaps TRBD2 (7 bases). The receptor's source is a human donor with HPV-associated anogenital cancer. CDR3 region: CATQRGGSVGSNEQFF. The CDR3, as DNA: TGCGCCACCCAAAGGGGGGGGAGTGTCGGGAGCAATGAGCAGTTCTTC. The variable domain in full, with the rest retrieved from reference TRBV5-1 and TRBJ2-1, is KAGVTQTPRYLIKTRGQQVTLSCSPISGHRSVSWYQQTPGQGLQFLFEYFSETQRNKGNFPGRFSGRQFSNSRSEMNVSTLELGDSALYLCATQRGGSVGSNEQFFGPGTRLTVL.